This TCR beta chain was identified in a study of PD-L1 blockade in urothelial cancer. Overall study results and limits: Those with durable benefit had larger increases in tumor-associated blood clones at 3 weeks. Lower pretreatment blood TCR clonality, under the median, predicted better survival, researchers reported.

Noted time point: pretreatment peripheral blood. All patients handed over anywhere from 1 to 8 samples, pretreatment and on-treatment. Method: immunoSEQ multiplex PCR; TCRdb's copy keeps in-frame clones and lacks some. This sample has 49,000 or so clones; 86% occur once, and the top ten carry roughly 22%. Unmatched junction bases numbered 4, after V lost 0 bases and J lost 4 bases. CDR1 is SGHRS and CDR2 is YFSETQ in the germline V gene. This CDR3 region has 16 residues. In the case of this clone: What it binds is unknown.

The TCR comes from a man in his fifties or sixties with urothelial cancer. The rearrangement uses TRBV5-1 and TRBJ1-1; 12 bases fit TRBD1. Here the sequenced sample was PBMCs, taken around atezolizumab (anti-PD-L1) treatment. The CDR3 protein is CASSLEGQGALTEAFF. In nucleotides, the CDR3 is TGCGCCAGCAGCTTGGAGGGACAGGGGGCACTCACTGAAGCTTTCTTT.